A single sample is the source of the 5 T cell receptor beta chains below, sequenced in a study of blood T cell repertoires in COVID-19. The table came from immunoSEQ multiplex PCR; TCRdb's copy has only in-frame clones and leaves some out. The sample consists of 110,000 or so clones, about four fifths of them appearing once. Sequenced input: peripheral blood. Receptors were obtained from a woman aged 40 to 50 with acute or convalescent COVID-19.

This chain links TRBV16 with TRBJ1-1, with D perhaps matching TRBD1 (5 bases). V gave up 2 bases and J gave up 5 bases, with 15 bases separating them. The length of the CDR3 is 15 residues. Germline-derived CDR1 and CDR2 are KGHSY and FQNENV. This CDR3 is CASSQTLSPGTEAFF. CDR3 DNA: TGTGCCAGCAGCCAAACTCTCTCCCCAGGGACTGAAGCTTTCTTT.

The rearrangement joins TRBV9 to TRBJ2-1; TRBD1 agrees at 7 bases. The germline V gene encodes CDR1 SGDLS and CDR2 YYNGEE. This CDR3 has 15 residues. V was pared by 7 bases and J by 5 bases, with 12 bases of the junction left unmatched. CDR3 sequence (DNA): TGTGCCAGCTCGCCCCACAGGGGAATCAACAATGAGCAGTTCTTC. Its protein product is CASSPHRGINNEQFF.

The genes are TRBV6-2 or TRBV6-3 and TRBJ2-1, with 10 bases lining up with TRBD1. The CDR3 loop spans 17 amino acids. Germline CDR1 reads MNHEY; CDR2 reads SVGEGT. Trimming took 2 bases from V and 5 from J; bases not matched to a gene: 9. CDR3 nucleotides: TGTGCCAGCAGTTACGAGGAGGGACAGGGGTACGACAATGAGCAGTTCTTC. It encodes CASSYEEGQGYDNEQFF.

The chain has TRBV6-5 and TRBJ1-1; D remains unclear. Germline CDR1 is MNHEY and CDR2 is SVGAGI. The V and J ends lost 4 bases and 1 base respectively, with 13 bases between them. CDR3 size: 15 residues. This CDR3 is CASSLILEPNTEAFF. CDR3 DNA sequence: TGTGCCAGCAGTTTGATCTTAGAACCGAACACTGAAGCTTTCTTT.

V usage is TRBV30 and J usage is TRBJ1-5; perhaps TRBD1 as D (6 bases). Germline CDR1 GTSNPN, CDR2 SVGIG (reference sequence). Deletions cut 1 base from V and 5 bases from J, with 15 bases between. CDR3 length: 15 residues. The CDR3 region has the DNA TGTGCCTGGAGTGGCAGAGGGGGGAGGGATCAGCCCCAGCATTTT. Translating gives CAWSGRGGRDQPQHF.